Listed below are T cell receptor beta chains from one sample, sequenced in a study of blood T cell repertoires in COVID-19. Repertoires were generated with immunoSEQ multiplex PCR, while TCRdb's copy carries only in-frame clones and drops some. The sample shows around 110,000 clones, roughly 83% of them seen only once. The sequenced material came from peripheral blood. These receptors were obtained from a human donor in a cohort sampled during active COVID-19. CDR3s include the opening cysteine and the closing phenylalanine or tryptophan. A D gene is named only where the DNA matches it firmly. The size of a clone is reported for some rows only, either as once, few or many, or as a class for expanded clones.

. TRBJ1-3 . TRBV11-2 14 TGTGCCAGCAGCCCGTGGACAGCTGGAAACACCATATATTTT CASSPWTAGNTIYF
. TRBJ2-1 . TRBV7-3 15 TGTGCCAGCAGCCTTACCCGGGAGATAAACAATGAGCAGTTCTTC CASSLTREINNEQFF
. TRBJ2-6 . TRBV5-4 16 TGTGCCAGCCCAGGTGATCTGGGTGCTGGGGCCAACGTCCTGACTTTC CASPGDLGAGANVLTF
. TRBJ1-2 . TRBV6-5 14 TGTGCCAGCAGGGGACCTCGGGGGGACTATGGCTACACCTTC CASRGPRGDYGYTF
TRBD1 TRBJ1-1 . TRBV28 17 TGTGCCAGCATCCACCCAGGGGGCCGACTCATGAACACTGAAGCTTTCTTT CASIHPGGRLMNTEAFF
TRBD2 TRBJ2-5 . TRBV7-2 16 TGTGCCAGCAGCTTAGCACTAGCGGGAGGGCCGGAGACCCAGTACTTC CASSLALAGGPETQYF
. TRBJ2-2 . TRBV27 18 . CASSSSGLAGIANGELFF
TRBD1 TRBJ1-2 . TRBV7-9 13 TGTGCCAGCAGCGAACAGGGGTCAAGGGGCTACACCTTC CASSEQGSRGYTF
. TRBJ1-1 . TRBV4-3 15 TGCGCCAGCAGGGGGGACACCGAATCGAACACTGAAGCTTTCTTT CASRGDTESNTEAFF
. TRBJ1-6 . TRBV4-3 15 TGCGCCAGCAGCCAAATCACGAGAAATAATTCACCCCTCCACTTT CASSQITRNNSPLHF
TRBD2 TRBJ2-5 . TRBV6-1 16 TGTGCCAGCAGTGAATTCCGGCTAGCGGGAGTTGAGACCCAGTACTTC CASSEFRLAGVETQYF
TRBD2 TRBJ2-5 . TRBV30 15 TGTGCCTGGAGTGTCGGACTAGCGGGAGAAGAGACCCAGTACTTC CAWSVGLAGEETQYF
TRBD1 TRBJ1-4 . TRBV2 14 TGTGCCAGCAGCTTACAGGGGGTGGATGAAAAACTGTTTTTT CASSLQGVDEKLFF
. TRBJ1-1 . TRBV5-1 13 TGCGCCAGCAGCTTGGCCGGGTATTCTCGGGCTTTCTTT CASSLAGYSRAFF
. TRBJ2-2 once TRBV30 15 TGTGCCTGGAGTGTGGGGCAGGGGTCAACCGGGGAGCTGTTTTTT CAWSVGQGSTGELFF
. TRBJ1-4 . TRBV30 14 TGTGCCTGGAGACAAGACAGGAGTGGTCAAAAACTGTTTTTT CAWRQDRSGQKLFF
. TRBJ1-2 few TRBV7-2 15 TGTGCCAGCAGCCAAACCGGACAGAGTACATATGGCTACACCTTC CASSQTGQSTYGYTF
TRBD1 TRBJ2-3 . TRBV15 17 TGTGCCACCAGCAGAGATATAGGGGGCGCCGCCACAGATACGCAGTATTTT CATSRDIGGAATDTQYF